This is a list of T cell receptor beta chains from one sample in a study of T cell responses to AZD1222 COVID-19 vaccine. Clones were sequenced by immunoSEQ multiplex PCR, and TCRdb holds only the in-frame ones, with some missing. The sample has approximately 61,000 clones, around 85% seen once; the top ten hold 20% to 30%. Here the sequenced sample was peripheral blood, taken 28 days after the second AZD1222 dose. These receptors were taken from an adult who received the AZD1222 COVID-19 vaccine. Each CDR3 is given with its conserved first and last residue. The order of the fields is V gene, J gene, CDR3 protein.

TRBV2	TRBJ2-5	CASTGDSWRAQYF
TRBV28	TRBJ2-1	CASSLSRSNEQFF
TRBV9	TRBJ1-3	CASSVPGAGNTIYF
TRBV27	TRBJ2-5	CASSLVGQSQETQYF
TRBV27	TRBJ2-3	CASSLLQAGGPDTQYF
TRBV3-1/TRBV3-2	TRBJ2-7	CASSPPGPKGHEQYF
TRBV7-7	TRBJ2-1	CASSLDGGSYNEQFF
TRBV29-1	TRBJ2-7	CSVARGPPIYEQYF
TRBV7-2	TRBJ1-6	CASSPRGPGGGSYNSPLHF
TRBV27	TRBJ2-6	CASTVRPSGTGANVLTF